This T cell receptor (beta chain) was obtained from a study of a mutant IDH1 vaccine in newly diagnosed glioma. Overall study context: Vaccination was launched 4-6 weeks after radiotherapy alone, or with temozolomide cycles. Of treated patients, about 60% were men and roughly 40% women, averaging around 44 years. Patients got radiotherapy, temozolomide, or both beforehand, and most got both. Overall study findings and caveats: Approximately 93% of patients showed vaccine-induced immune responses across multiple MHC alleles.

V was pared by 3 bases and J by 1 base, with 9 bases between. The germline CDR1 and CDR2 sequences are GTSNPN and SVGIG (reference sequence). The length of the CDR3 is 13 residues. TCRdb keeps only in-frame clones here, not all; method: immunoSEQ multiplex PCR. The sample contains 50,000 to 60,000 clones, 78% of which appear only once. Documented time point: week 5, during vaccination. Doses of 300 ug of mutant IDH1 20-mer peptide were given with topical imiquimod. For this clone: Its target is not known.

The starting material was PBMCs, obtained from a glioma patient whose treatment included an IDH1 peptide vaccine. The TCR sequence derives from a man aged 45-65 years with glioma. The V gene is TRBV30, the J gene TRBJ1-2; tentatively, D is TRBD1 (5 bases). CDR3 protein: CAWRPGSNYGYTF. The CDR3 coding sequence is TGTGCCTGGAGGCCAGGGAGTAACTATGGCTACACCTTC.